In its sample, the clone carrying this T cell receptor (beta chain) was seen a few times. This entry is derived from a study of T-cell reconstitution after alpha-beta-depleted transplantation in children. V gave up 3 bases and J gave up 7 bases; unmatched junction bases: 5. This CDR3 region has 15 residues. Germline V gene data show CDR1 as SGHTA and CDR2 as FQGNSA. Unique molecular identifiers were incorporated during preparation of the TCRbeta library. TCRdb re-called the PCR reads with MiXCR, one entry per CDR3 protein. Here the sample spans hundreds of thousands of distinct CDR3 sequences, around 18% being singletons.

The source of this sequence is a human donor who donated a stem cell graft to a child with acute lymphoblastic leukemia. The rearrangement links TRBV7-2 to TRBJ2-1; 11 bases fit TRBD2. The source was PBMCs from the stem cell graft donor, collected from the stem cell graft. The CDR3 DNA follows: TGTGCCAGCAGCTTTACTAGCGGGAGTAGTAATGAGCAGTTCTTC. Translated: CASSFTSGSSNEQFF.